What follows is one TCR beta chain and its context. Its antigen specificity is not known. The sample holds no much larger clone one base away, and base qualities are not on file. These data are taken from a study of CD4 T cells in relation to SARS-CoV-2 and coronaviruses (dated by TCRdb to the early 2020s). Study-wide context: HLA restriction was mapped for shared crossreactive spike epitopes using patient-derived lymphoblastoid cell lines. At the level of individual TCR clonotypes, the study evaluated whether memory CD4+ T cells crossreact between the spike proteins of SARS-CoV-2 and those of common cold coronaviruses. The Adaptive Biotechnologies TCR-sequencing kit was used for samples from three pre-COVID donors and for the naive versus memory experiments, whereas the other data were Illumina-based. For other donors in the study, expansion assays were sequenced with a different, Illumina-based TCR-beta assay. Summary of the overall study and its limitations: Sequencing naive versus memory cells indicated that the assay picks up memory recall responses, not primary responses primed during culture. In approximately 65% of donors, memory CD4+ clonotypes turned up that crossrecognized SARS-CoV-2 and at least one common cold coronavirus spike. The study was constrained by small numbers of patients and of tested TCRs. Significantly weaker SARS-CoV-2-driven expansion was shown by crossreactive clones than by monoreactive clones, consistent with antigenic imprinting. Because no donor provided both pre-pandemic and post-infection samples, tracing the source of pre-existing responses was limited. Since the crossreactivity analysis centred on spike protein, crossreactivity against other viral proteins was not assessed.

Uncultured naive and memory CD4+ T cell DNA received deep-resolution immunoSEQ TCR-beta sequencing. In the paper's pipeline: Preprocessing removed nonproductive sequences and CDR3s not starting with C, not ending with F or W, or shorter than 7 amino acids. Cultured and uncultured naive and memory CD4+ repertoires were searched for previously identified spike- and CEF-reactive CDR3s. After three terminal residues were trimmed from each end, CDR3 homology was quantified as pairwise Levenshtein distance using the stringdist R package. In its TCRdb copy, this immuneACCESS table keeps in-frame sequences only and misses some clones. Where compared with another copy, unresolved V genes explain less than half of these, and the others have no known cause. V and J calls and clone size are those listed in that table; D and trimming were worked out from the DNA. The sample contains about 59,000 clones, 86% of them found a single time. The ten largest clonotypes hold around 1.5% of the sample.

CD4+ T cells from unexposed donors were collected before the COVID-19 pandemic (2011-2018). Naive and memory CD4+ T cells were separated from cryopreserved PBMCs through CD4 enrichment, which was followed by EasySep naive CD4+ T cell enrichment. Leukapheresis product for the unexposed donors was purchased commercially. Ficoll-Paque PLUS gradient centrifugation was used to isolate PBMCs from either whole blood or leukapheresis product. PBMCs were either cryopreserved at -140°C or used fresh in the expansion assay. The QIAamp Micro DNA Kit was used to extract genomic DNA from the CD4+ T cells. Specimen: memory CD4+ T cells from PBMCs. The sample's cell subset or site label, in plain terms: memory (non-naive) CD4+ T cells. This TCR derives from a human donor in good health.

The DNA reads as follows: TGTGCTAGTGGCTCGGCGGGCAGCTCCTACAATGAGCAGTTCTTC. Its amino acids are CASGSAGSSYNEQFF. This receptor chain uses TRBV12-5 and TRBJ2-1; perhaps TRBD2 is the D gene, with 5 bases matching. V is clipped by 6 bases and J by 0 bases, and the sequence between their germline boundaries is 12 bases long. The CDR3 runs 15 residues from the cysteine to the phenylalanine. Of all the DNA, just the CDR3 is kept, 45 bases in frame from base 1. The CDR1 and CDR2 encoded by the germline V gene are LGHNT and FRNRAP.